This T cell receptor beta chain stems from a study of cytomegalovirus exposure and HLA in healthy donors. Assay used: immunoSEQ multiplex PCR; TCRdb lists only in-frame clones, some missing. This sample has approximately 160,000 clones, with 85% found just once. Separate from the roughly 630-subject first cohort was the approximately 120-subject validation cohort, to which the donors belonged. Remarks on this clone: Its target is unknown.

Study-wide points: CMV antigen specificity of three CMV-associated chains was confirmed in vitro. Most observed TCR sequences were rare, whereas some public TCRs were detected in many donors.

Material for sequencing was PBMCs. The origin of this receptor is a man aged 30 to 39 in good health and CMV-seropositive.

CDR3 DNA sequence: TGTGCCAGCAGTCAGGGGTCGTGGCAGCCCCAGCATTTT. The encoded protein is CASSQGSWQPQHF. The chain employs TRBV6-5 and TRBJ1-5; a possible D gene is TRBD1 (6 bases). Deletions cut 5 bases from V and 7 bases from J, with 12 bases between. Looked up from germline, CDR1 is MNHEY and CDR2 is SVGAGI. CDR3 length equals 13 residues.